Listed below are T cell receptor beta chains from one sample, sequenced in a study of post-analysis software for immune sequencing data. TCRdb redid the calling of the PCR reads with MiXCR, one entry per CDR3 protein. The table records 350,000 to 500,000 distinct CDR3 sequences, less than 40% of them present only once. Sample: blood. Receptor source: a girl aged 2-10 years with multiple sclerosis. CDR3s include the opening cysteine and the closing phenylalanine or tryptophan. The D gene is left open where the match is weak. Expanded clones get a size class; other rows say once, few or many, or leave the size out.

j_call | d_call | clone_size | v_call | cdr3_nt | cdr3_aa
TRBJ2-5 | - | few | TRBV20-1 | TGCAGTGCCCCGCATGGGGGCGGGATAGAGACCCAGTACTTC | CSAPHGGGIETQYF
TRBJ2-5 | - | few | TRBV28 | TGTGCCAGCAACGGGGGCCAAGAGACCCAGTACTTC | CASNGGQETQYF
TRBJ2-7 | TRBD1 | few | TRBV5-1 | TGCGCCAGCAGCTCGACACGATACAGGGGGCAACACGAGCAGTACTTC | CASSSTRYRGQHEQYF
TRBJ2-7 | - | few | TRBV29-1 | TGCAGCGTTGAAGTTGCACAGAAGTCCTACGAGCAGTACTTC | CSVEVAQKSYEQYF
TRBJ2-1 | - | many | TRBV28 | TGTGCCAGCAGAGACGAGGGACTCTACAATGAGCAGTTCTTC | CASRDEGLYNEQFF
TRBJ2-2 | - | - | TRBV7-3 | TGTGCCAGCAGTTGGGGACTTCCAAAAGCAAGCTCGAACACCGGGGAGCTGTTTTTT | CASSWGLPKASSNTGELFF
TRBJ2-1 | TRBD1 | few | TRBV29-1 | TGCAGCGGCCGGGACAGGGAGAGGGACAATGAGCAGTTCTTC | CSGRDRERDNEQFF
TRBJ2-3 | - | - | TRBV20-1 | TGCAGTGCTAGAGTTTCCAGCGTTGGATCAGATACGCAGTATTTT | CSARVSSVGSDTQYF
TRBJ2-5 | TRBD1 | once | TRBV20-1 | TGCAGTGCTAGAGATCATGGACAGGCGTACCAAGAGACCCAGTACTTC | CSARDHGQAYQETQYF
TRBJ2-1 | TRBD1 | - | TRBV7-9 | TGTGCCAGCAGCCGGGACAGCCTACTCGATGAGCAGTTCTTC | CASSRDSLLDEQFF
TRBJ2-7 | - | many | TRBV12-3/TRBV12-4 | TGTGCCAGCAGCTTAGGAACCTACGAGCAGTACTTC | CASSLGTYEQYF